The T cell receptor beta chain under discussion was sequenced for a study of blood T cell repertoires in COVID-19. Clones were read by immunoSEQ multiplex PCR, and TCRdb kept only the in-frame ones, dropping some. In the table there are 150,000 or so clones, around 87% of which are singletons. The CDR3 sequence is 13 residues long. V was pared by 4 bases and J by 3 bases, with 7 bases between. Germline V gives CDR1 MNHEY, CDR2 SVGAGI. The table lists this clone with a count of one. Sequencing used peripheral blood. This clonotype originated in a man aged 18 to 30 with acute or convalescent COVID-19. The chain joins TRBV6-5 to TRBJ1-3, with D possibly being TRBD1 (5 bases). The chain's CDR3 is CASSSDIGNTIYF. The CDR3 DNA follows: TGTGCCAGCAGTTCGGACATTGGAAACACCATATATTTT.